These 27 T cell receptor beta chains came from one sample sequenced in a study of T cells in Graves' hyperthyroidism and ophthalmopathy. Researchers took RNA transcripts and amplified the TCR beta CDR3 regions from them. The TCR CDR3 was amplified in a first-round RT-PCR using the HTBI primer set. One entry per CDR3 protein, called by TCRdb with MiXCR from the multiplex PCR reads. The sample has more than 50,000 distinct CDR3 sequences; roughly half are singletons. The sequencing sample was made of blood. Receptor source: a woman aged 55 to 70 with Graves' ophthalmopathy.

This clonotype was seen repeatedly, ten times or more. This chain joins TRBV5-5 and TRBJ1-1; TRBD1 might be the D (5 bases). Germline assignment: CDR1 SGHKS and CDR2 YYEKEE (reference sequence). The CDR3 has 13 residues. The ends were cut back, 1 base at V and 3 bases at J, with 7 bases in the middle. CDR3 sequence reads: CASSLRGDTEAFF. The CDR3 nucleotides are TGTGCCAGCAGCTTGAGGGGCGACACTGAAGCTTTCTTT.

The CDR3: CASSPGQGYDEQFF. CDR3 DNA: TGTGCCAGCAGCCCGGGACAGGGTTACGATGAGCAGTTCTTC. The chain couples TRBV12-3 or TRBV12-4 to TRBJ2-1; TRBD1 aligns across 9 bases. With 6 bases clipped from V and 8 bases from J, the junction kept 8 bases outside the gene matches. The CDR3 totals 14 residues.

CDR3 in amino acids: CASSVESYNEQFF. The CDR3 DNA reads TGTGCCAGCAGCGTAGAGTCTTACAATGAGCAGTTCTTC. The rearrangement uses TRBV9 and TRBJ2-1; D unresolved. The CDR3 is 13 amino acids. V gave up 0 bases and J gave up 4 bases, with 5 bases separating them. Germline CDR1 SGDLS, CDR2 YYNGEE.

In its sample, this clonotype was seen many times. The chain carries TRBV7-9 and TRBJ1-5; 9 bases are a match to TRBD1. From germline, CDR1 is SEHNR and CDR2 FQNEAQ (reference sequence). V dropped 1 base and J dropped 4; count of bases not matched to a gene: 5. The CDR3 totals 16 residues. The CDR3, as DNA: TGTGCCAGCAGCTTAGGAACCGGGACAGGGAATCAGCCCCAGCATTTT. This gives the protein CASSLGTGTGNQPQHF.

This clonotype was recorded at least ten times. The chain links TRBV7-2 to TRBJ2-7; D gene unclear. V was trimmed by 1 base and J by 2 bases, leaving 9 bases between them. CDR1 and CDR2 from the germline V gene are SGHTA and FQGNSA. The CDR3 covers 14 residues. The CDR3, as DNA: TGTGCCAGCAGCTTAGGAACTCATACCTACGAGCAGTACTTC. Protein sequence: CASSLGTHTYEQYF.

The chain joins TRBV10-1 to TRBJ2-3; D may be TRBD2 (6 bases). From germline, CDR1 is WNHNN and CDR2 SYGVQD (reference sequence). The CDR3 spans 13 residues. Trimming removed 8 bases at V and 2 bases at J, with 11 bases between. The CDR3 sequence: CASLGRNTDTQYF. In DNA form, the CDR3 reads TGCGCCAGCTTAGGGAGGAACACAGATACGCAGTATTTT.

The CDR3 here is CASSEETGELFF. The CDR3 DNA is TGTGCCAGCAGCGAAGAAACCGGGGAGCTGTTTTTT. The rearrangement joins TRBV12-3 or TRBV12-4 to TRBJ2-2; D is undetermined. The CDR3 runs 12 residues. Trimming left V 6 bases short and J 5 bases short, with 7 bases between.

V and J are TRBV20-1 and TRBJ1-4; D is ambiguous. Trimming took 5 bases from V and 5 from J, leaving 15 bases between them. The CDR3 has 14 residues. From germline, CDR1 is DFQATT and CDR2 SNEGSKA (reference sequence). DNA of the CDR3: TGCAGTGCTCAAACCGGGCCCCGGAATGAAAAACTGTTTTTT. It specifies CSAQTGPRNEKLFF.

By share of the sample, this clonotype is medium-sized. The rearrangement joins TRBV24-1 to TRBJ2-1, with a tentative D call TRBD2 (6 bases). The germline V and J ends were trimmed by 1 base and 3 bases, with 12 bases remaining between them. The CDR3 length is 16 residues. CDR1 KGHDR and CDR2 SFDVKD come from the germline V gene. Here the CDR3 DNA reads TGTGCCACCAGTGATTTCGGGAGAGGAGGCTACAATGAGCAGTTCTTC. It codes for CATSDFGRGGYNEQFF.

This clonotype occurred many times. With a much larger clone just one base away, this may be a read error. The chain carries TRBV5-6 and TRBJ2-1, with 8 bases lining up with TRBD2. This CDR3 spans 13 amino acids. V lost 2 bases, J lost 9 bases, and 4 bases stayed unmatched. Germline CDR1 is SGHDT and CDR2 is YYEEEE. CDR3 protein: CASSFSGTSEQFF. In DNA form, the CDR3 reads TGTGCCAGCAGCTTTTCAGGGACTAGTGAGCAGTTCTTC.

J is TRBJ2-3 and V is TRBV6-2 or TRBV6-3, with TRBD2 matching 7 bases. Germline V gives CDR1 MNHEY, CDR2 SVGEGT. The CDR3 is 14 amino acids. J gave up 6 bases and V 6 bases, and 9 bases lay outside the gene matches. The DNA for the CDR3 is TGTGCCAGCAGGGGAGGGCCAGCCAGCGATACGCAGTATTTT. As protein: CASRGGPASDTQYF.

As to this clonotype: At one end, the junction sequence differs from germline, possibly due to a read error. V gene TRBV14 combines with J gene TRBJ2-7, with D perhaps assigned TRBD1 or TRBD2 (6 bases each). Germline lookup yields CDR1 SGHDN and CDR2 FVKESK. The CDR3 has 17 residues. This CDR3 is CASSKDVGGLSSYEQYF. DNA of the CDR3: TGTGCCAGCAGCAAAGACGTCGGGGGCCTAAGCTCCTACGAGCAGTACTTC.

The V call is TRBV20-1, the J call TRBJ2-7; 8 bases map to TRBD1. This CDR3 is 13 amino acids long. CDR1 DFQATT and CDR2 SNEGSKA come from the germline V gene (reference sequence). V lost 3 bases to trimming and J lost 5 bases; unmatched junction nucleotides: 6. The CDR3: CSASDQGANEQYF. The DNA of the CDR3 is TGCAGTGCTAGTGATCAGGGGGCCAACGAGCAGTACTTC.

V usage is TRBV19 and J usage is TRBJ1-2; unclear D gene. This CDR3 has 12 amino acids. Germline assignment: CDR1 LNHDA and CDR2 SQIVND (reference sequence). CDR3 sequence reads: CAAPRRAGGYTF. CDR3 sequence (DNA): TGTGCGGCACCTAGGAGGGCGGGTGGCTACACCTTC.

The chain couples TRBV11-2 to TRBJ2-4; 12 nucleotides match TRBD1. With 4 bases clipped from V and 8 bases from J, the junction kept 6 bases outside the gene matches. The germline V gene has CDR1 SGHAT and CDR2 FQNNGV. The CDR3 loop spans 15 amino acids. This CDR3 reads CASSSGTGGEDIQYF. CDR3 sequence (DNA): TGTGCCAGCAGCTCCGGGACAGGGGGCGAAGACATTCAGTACTTC.

This chain uses TRBV20-1 with TRBJ1-3, with a possible D match to TRBD1 (6 bases). The V end was cut by 0 bases, the J end by 4 bases, with 13 bases between. This CDR3 contains 15 residues. Germline CDR1 and CDR2: DFQATT and SNEGSKA (reference sequence). The CDR3 loop reads CSARDRTGMGNTIYF. The CDR3 region has the DNA TGCAGTGCTAGAGATCGTACAGGGATGGGAAACACCATATATTTT.

This clonotype was recorded many times. The rearrangement uses TRBV11-2 and TRBJ2-7; possibly TRBD1 or TRBD2 for D (6 bases each). Looked up from germline, CDR1 is SGHAT and CDR2 is FQNNGV. The V and J ends lost 2 bases and 4 bases respectively, with 12 bases between them. The CDR3 spans 14 residues. The CDR3 loop reads CASSLTGAQYEQYF. In nucleotides, the CDR3 is TGTGCCAGCAGCTTAACGGGGGCTCAGTACGAGCAGTACTTC. Complete variable domain (other parts from reference TRBV11-2 and TRBJ2-7): EAGVAQSPRYKIIEKRQSVAFWCNPISGHATLYWYQQILGQGPKLLIQFQNNGVVDDSQLPKDRFSAERLKGVDSTLKIQPAKLEDSAVYLCASSLTGAQYEQYFGPGTRLTVT.

As for this clonotype: It is likely a read error, because the conserved phenylalanine at the end of the CDR3 is missing. The chain has TRBV9 and TRBJ1-3; D is ambiguous. V lost 4 bases and J lost 4, with 9 bases in between. Germline V gives CDR1 SGDLS, CDR2 YYNGEE. CDR3 length: 13 amino acids. The DNA for the CDR3 is TGTGCCAGCAGCCAAACAAGGGGAAACACCATATATTCT. Encoded protein: CASSQTRGNTIYS.

The chain links TRBV5-6 to TRBJ1-3; D remains unclear. V was pared by 0 bases and J by 3 bases, with 13 bases between. Germline V gives CDR1 SGHDT, CDR2 YYEEEE. The CDR3 runs 16 residues. The CDR3 is CASSLGRFLFGNTIYF. CDR3 coding DNA: TGTGCCAGCAGCTTGGGGAGGTTTTTGTTTGGAAACACCATATATTTT.

This clonotype came up many times. The chain joins TRBV11-3 to TRBJ2-5; no clear D gene. This CDR3 is built from 15 residues. The germline gives CDR1 SGHNT, CDR2 YENEEA. V lost 1 base, J lost 1 base, and 10 bases lay in between. The CDR3 protein is CASSLGVSVQETQYF. CDR3 sequence (DNA): TGTGCCAGCAGCTTAGGGGTTTCGGTCCAAGAGACCCAGTACTTC.

This clonotype was recorded once. The V gene is TRBV12-3 or TRBV12-4, the J gene TRBJ1-2, with no clear D. V was pared by 5 bases and J by 7 bases, with 14 bases between. This CDR3 spans 13 amino acids. The CDR3 bases are TGTGCCAGCAGTACCGCCTTTGGAAGTGGCTACACCTTC. It codes for CASSTAFGSGYTF.

In this sample, this clonotype turned up many times. The V gene is TRBV5-6, the J gene TRBJ2-3; D remains unclear. Germline-derived CDR1 and CDR2 are SGHDT and YYEEEE. The CDR3 runs to 12 residues. V shed 3 bases and J shed 6 bases, with 8 bases lying between them. The CDR3 region has the DNA TGTGCCAGCAGCTCATACTTTGATACGCAGTATTTT. Amino acid sequence: CASSSYFDTQYF.

This clonotype is medium-sized (0.01 to 0.1%). The gene calls are TRBV20-1 and TRBJ2-7; D gene unclear. This CDR3 comprises 13 residues. Germline lookup yields CDR1 DFQATT and CDR2 SNEGSKA (reference sequence). The germline V and J ends were trimmed by 6 bases and 6 bases, with 18 bases remaining between them. The CDR3 nucleotides read TGCAGTGCAGCCCTCGACCCCAAGGGCGAGCAGTACTTC. This translates into CSAALDPKGEQYF.

This chain joins TRBV10-3 and TRBJ1-6; 12 nucleotides agree with TRBD1. Germline values: CDR1 ENHRY, CDR2 SYGVKD. The CDR3 covers 17 residues. The J segment lost 3 bases and the V segment lost 6 bases, leaving 6 bases of the junction unmatched. The CDR3 protein is CAIRGQGADFYNSPLHF. The CDR3 DNA reads TGTGCCATCAGGGGACAGGGGGCTGACTTCTATAATTCACCCCTCCACTTT.

The chain links TRBV9 to TRBJ2-5; a possible D gene is TRBD1 (6 bases). This CDR3 contains 15 residues. Germline V gene lookup returns CDR1 SGDLS and CDR2 YYNGEE. The ends were cut back, 4 bases at V and 5 bases at J, with 18 bases in the middle. The chain's CDR3 is CASSSKGEIPETQYF. The CDR3 DNA reads TGTGCCAGCAGCTCCAAGGGGGAAATCCCGGAGACCCAGTACTTC.

With respect to this clonotype: In this CDR3 the conserved last residue, phenylalanine or tryptophan, is missing, so a read error is likely. Because the CDR3's place on the DNA is in doubt, the DNA is left out and the CDR3 is given as listed by TCRdb. The V call is TRBV4-1, the J call TRBJ1-1. Germline-derived CDR1 and CDR2 are MGHRA and YSYEKL. The CDR3 is made up of 13 amino acids, end residues included. CDR3 region: CASSQDRTFRAFL.

This clonotype was counted many times. The chain recombines TRBV4-1 with TRBJ1-2, with D hard to call. The CDR3 sequence is 15 residues long. From germline, CDR1 is MGHRA and CDR2 YSYEKL. Trimming took off 0 bases at V and 2 bases at J, with 10 bases between the two ends. The CDR3 reads CASSQDRGENYGYTF. The CDR3 DNA reads as TGCGCCAGCAGCCAAGATCGGGGTGAGAACTATGGCTACACCTTC.